This is a list of T cell receptor beta chains from one sample in a study of vaccination effects on CD4 cells after COVID-19. These receptors' antigens are unknown. Profiled with immunoSEQ multiplex PCR; TCRdb holds only in-frame clones, not every one. The sample has tens of thousands of clones, 74% seen once. The sequences come from CD4+ T cells from PBMCs cultured without peptide, collected after COVID-19 vaccination. These receptors were collected from a human donor who received a COVID-19 vaccine. The CDR3 runs from the conserved cysteine through the conserved F or W. A D gene is named only where the DNA matches it firmly. Some rows have no size entry. The others give once, few or many, or a class for an expanded clone.

j_call: TRBJ2-3
clone_size: .
d_call: TRBD1
v_call: TRBV5-1
cdr3_aa: CATKLRLGQTDTQYF
cdr3_nt: TGCGCCACCAAACTAAGACTGGGACAGACAGATACGCAGTATTTT

j_call: TRBJ1-5
clone_size: few
d_call: .
v_call: TRBV4-3
cdr3_aa: CASSQETGNQPQHF
cdr3_nt: TGCGCCAGCAGCCAAGAAACAGGGAATCAGCCCCAGCATTTT

j_call: TRBJ1-5
clone_size: .
d_call: TRBD1
v_call: TRBV24-1
cdr3_aa: CATSDPGGDQPQHF
cdr3_nt: TGTGCCACCAGTGACCCAGGGGGGGATCAGCCCCAGCATTTT

j_call: TRBJ1-5
clone_size: once
d_call: .
v_call: TRBV19
cdr3_aa: CASSIRQGSNQPQHF
cdr3_nt: TGTGCCAGTAGTATACGTCAGGGAAGCAATCAGCCCCAGCATTTT

j_call: TRBJ1-5
clone_size: few
d_call: .
v_call: TRBV29-1
cdr3_aa: CSVAENSNQPQHF
cdr3_nt: TGCAGCGTCGCAGAGAATAGCAATCAGCCCCAGCATTTT

j_call: TRBJ2-6
clone_size: .
d_call: TRBD1
v_call: TRBV6-4
cdr3_aa: CASSEYPTGTGANVLTF
cdr3_nt: TGTGCCAGCAGTGAGTACCCGACAGGGACCGGGGCCAACGTCCTGACTTTC

j_call: TRBJ1-2
clone_size: .
d_call: .
v_call: TRBV4-3
cdr3_aa: CASSQGSEGYGYTF
cdr3_nt: TGCGCCAGCAGCCAAGGGTCCGAAGGCTATGGCTACACCTTC

j_call: TRBJ2-1
clone_size: .
d_call: .
v_call: TRBV29-1
cdr3_aa: CSVFSTFSYNEQFF
cdr3_nt: TGCAGCGTTTTTTCTACGTTCTCCTACAATGAGCAGTTCTTC

j_call: TRBJ2-1
clone_size: .
d_call: .
v_call: TRBV27
cdr3_aa: CASSSDKNLYNEQFF
cdr3_nt: TGTGCCAGCAGTTCTGACAAGAACTTATACAATGAGCAGTTCTTC

j_call: TRBJ1-6
clone_size: .
d_call: .
v_call: TRBV19
cdr3_aa: CASSIGSNSPLHF
cdr3_nt: TGTGCCAGTAGTATCGGTAGCAATTCACCCCTCCACTTT

j_call: TRBJ1-5
clone_size: .
d_call: TRBD1
v_call: TRBV18
cdr3_aa: CASSRQGQPNQPQHF
cdr3_nt: TGTGCCAGCTCCCGACAGGGACAGCCCAATCAGCCCCAGCATTTT

j_call: TRBJ1-1
clone_size: .
d_call: .
v_call: TRBV5-8
cdr3_aa: CASPGGNTEAFF
cdr3_nt: TGTGCCAGCCCCGGGGGGAACACTGAAGCTTTCTTT

j_call: TRBJ1-1
clone_size: .
d_call: TRBD1
v_call: TRBV18
cdr3_aa: CASSTTGGDTEAFF
cdr3_nt: TGTGCCAGCTCGACGACAGGGGGCGACACTGAAGCTTTCTTT

j_call: TRBJ1-3
clone_size: .
d_call: .
v_call: TRBV12-5
cdr3_aa: CASGYSLSSGNTIYF
cdr3_nt: TGTGCTAGTGGTTACAGCCTGAGCTCTGGAAACACCATATATTTT

j_call: TRBJ2-2
clone_size: few
d_call: .
v_call: TRBV18
cdr3_aa: CASSLDLSNTGELFF
cdr3_nt: TGTGCCAGCTCACTCGACCTGTCGAACACCGGGGAGCTGTTTTTT

j_call: TRBJ1-5
clone_size: once
d_call: .
v_call: TRBV6-2/TRBV6-3
cdr3_aa: CASSYSLGEIGNQPQHF
cdr3_nt: TGTGCCAGCAGTTACTCCCTGGGGGAGATAGGCAATCAGCCCCAGCATTTT

j_call: TRBJ2-3
clone_size: .
d_call: TRBD2
v_call: TRBV6-2/TRBV6-3
cdr3_aa: CASSYLLIRGGTSTDTQYF
cdr3_nt: TGTGCCAGCAGTTACTTACTCATTCGGGGGGGCACTTCCACAGATACGCAGTATTTT

j_call: TRBJ1-4
clone_size: .
d_call: .
v_call: TRBV9
cdr3_aa: CASSDRVTNEKLFF
cdr3_nt: TGTGCCAGCAGCGACAGGGTGACTAATGAAAAACTGTTTTTT

j_call: TRBJ2-1
clone_size: .
d_call: .
v_call: TRBV5-4
cdr3_aa: CASSLSRESEQFF
cdr3_nt: TGTGCCAGCAGCTTGTCCCGGGAAAGTGAGCAGTTCTTC

j_call: TRBJ2-2
clone_size: once
d_call: TRBD2
v_call: TRBV5-1
cdr3_aa: CASSVPGTSGATGELFF
cdr3_nt: TGCGCCAGCAGCGTACCCGGGACTAGCGGTGCCACTGGGGAGCTGTTTTTT

j_call: TRBJ2-6
clone_size: few
d_call: .
v_call: TRBV19
cdr3_aa: CASSSGLSGANVLTF
cdr3_nt: TGTGCCAGTAGTTCGGGCCTCTCTGGGGCCAACGTCCTGACTTTC

j_call: TRBJ2-5
clone_size: .
d_call: .
v_call: TRBV5-1
cdr3_aa: CASSLAHQETQYF
cdr3_nt: TGCGCCAGCAGCTTGGCCCACCAAGAGACCCAGTACTTC

j_call: TRBJ2-3
clone_size: .
d_call: .
v_call: TRBV7-9
cdr3_aa: CASSLGSSWGETDTQYF
cdr3_nt: TGTGCCAGCAGCTTAGGGTCGTCTTGGGGAGAGACAGATACGCAGTATTTT

j_call: TRBJ2-3
clone_size: .
d_call: TRBD2
v_call: TRBV5-1
cdr3_aa: CASRGGSPTTDTQYF
cdr3_nt: TGCGCCAGCAGGGGGGGGTCCCCGACCACAGATACGCAGTATTTT

j_call: TRBJ2-5
clone_size: .
d_call: .
v_call: TRBV13
cdr3_aa: CASSSQYQSAQYF
cdr3_nt: TGTGCCAGCAGCTCCCAATACCAATCGGCCCAGTACTTC

j_call: TRBJ1-2
clone_size: .
d_call: .
v_call: TRBV2
cdr3_aa: CASNTNGVGYTF
cdr3_nt: TGTGCCAGCAACACCAATGGGGTTGGCTACACCTTC

j_call: TRBJ1-5
clone_size: few
d_call: .
v_call: TRBV6-2/TRBV6-3
cdr3_aa: CASSGRQVQPQHF
cdr3_nt: TGTGCCAGCAGTGGGAGACAGGTCCAGCCCCAGCATTTT

j_call: TRBJ1-4
clone_size: .
d_call: .
v_call: TRBV10-3
cdr3_aa: CAISEVFMGSGNEKLFF
cdr3_nt: TGTGCCATCAGTGAGGTGTTCATGGGGTCTGGAAATGAAAAACTGTTTTTT

j_call: TRBJ2-3
clone_size: .
d_call: .
v_call: TRBV12-5
cdr3_aa: CASAWRESVDTQYF
cdr3_nt: TGTGCTAGTGCCTGGAGGGAATCAGTAGATACGCAGTATTTT

j_call: TRBJ2-3
clone_size: .
d_call: TRBD2
v_call: TRBV4-2
cdr3_aa: CASSRDVGTSGGSDTQYF
cdr3_nt: TGTGCCAGCAGCCGTGACGTAGGGACTAGCGGGGGGTCAGATACGCAGTATTTT

j_call: TRBJ2-4
clone_size: .
d_call: TRBD2
v_call: TRBV7-2
cdr3_aa: CASSSGTSGGQNIQYF
cdr3_nt: TGTGCCAGCAGCTCCGGGACTAGCGGGGGGCAAAACATTCAGTACTTC

j_call: TRBJ1-2
clone_size: .
d_call: .
v_call: TRBV9
cdr3_aa: CASSAEIEYYGYTF
cdr3_nt: TGTGCCAGCAGCGCCGAGATAGAGTACTATGGCTACACCTTC

j_call: TRBJ2-1
clone_size: once
d_call: TRBD1
v_call: TRBV5-1
cdr3_aa: CASSNPTGSHEQFF
cdr3_nt: TGCGCCAGCAGCAATCCGACAGGGTCCCATGAGCAGTTCTTC

j_call: TRBJ2-5
clone_size: .
d_call: .
v_call: TRBV24-1
cdr3_aa: CATSDLQAGQETQYF
cdr3_nt: TGTGCCACCAGTGATTTGCAGGCGGGGCAAGAGACCCAGTACTTC

j_call: TRBJ1-2
clone_size: .
d_call: TRBD1
v_call: TRBV5-1
cdr3_aa: CASSFDRAIHYGYTF
cdr3_nt: TGCGCCAGCAGCTTCGACAGGGCGATTCACTATGGCTACACCTTC

j_call: TRBJ2-4
clone_size: .
d_call: TRBD1
v_call: TRBV19
cdr3_aa: CASSISPRGPGSKNIQYF
cdr3_nt: TGTGCCAGTAGTATTAGCCCCAGGGGGCCTGGGTCCAAAAACATTCAGTACTTC

j_call: TRBJ2-5
clone_size: .
d_call: TRBD1
v_call: TRBV4-2
cdr3_aa: CASNAMTGGQETQYF
cdr3_nt: TGTGCCAGCAACGCGATGACAGGGGGCCAAGAGACCCAGTACTTC

j_call: TRBJ2-2
clone_size: .
d_call: TRBD1
v_call: TRBV9
cdr3_aa: CASSVLGTANTGELFF
cdr3_nt: TGTGCCAGCAGCGTATTGGGGACAGCGAACACCGGGGAGCTGTTTTTT

j_call: TRBJ2-3
clone_size: once
d_call: TRBD1
v_call: TRBV9
cdr3_aa: CASSVGGQGTDTQYF
cdr3_nt: TGTGCCAGCAGCGTAGGAGGACAGGGGACAGATACGCAGTATTTT

j_call: TRBJ2-2
clone_size: .
d_call: .
v_call: TRBV7-9
cdr3_aa: CASSLRGRGRTGELFF
cdr3_nt: TGTGCCAGCAGCTTAAGGGGCAGGGGTCGCACCGGGGAGCTGTTTTTT

j_call: TRBJ2-2
clone_size: .
d_call: .
v_call: TRBV7-6
cdr3_aa: CASSFGDANTGELFF
cdr3_nt: TGTGCCAGCAGCTTCGGGGACGCGAACACCGGGGAGCTGTTTTTT

j_call: TRBJ1-1
clone_size: once
d_call: .
v_call: TRBV5-1
cdr3_aa: CASSRGGGFVKTYSNTEAFF
cdr3_nt: TGCGCCAGCAGCCGAGGGGGGGGCTTCGTTAAAACTTATTCGAACACTGAAGCTTTCTTT

j_call: TRBJ1-5
clone_size: few
d_call: TRBD1
v_call: TRBV7-2
cdr3_aa: CASSLTGNINQPQHF
cdr3_nt: TGTGCCAGCAGCCTGACAGGGAACATAAATCAGCCCCAGCATTTT

j_call: TRBJ2-1
clone_size: few
d_call: .
v_call: TRBV27
cdr3_aa: CASSFRPTPYNEQFF
cdr3_nt: TGTGCCAGCAGTTTTCGGCCGACTCCCTACAATGAGCAGTTCTTC

j_call: TRBJ2-5
clone_size: .
d_call: .
v_call: TRBV5-1
cdr3_aa: CASSISATIQETQYF
cdr3_nt: TGCGCCAGCAGCATTAGCGCGACGATACAAGAGACCCAGTACTTC

j_call: TRBJ1-5
clone_size: .
d_call: TRBD1
v_call: TRBV18
cdr3_aa: CASSLSTGNNQPQHF
cdr3_nt: TGTGCCAGCTCACTTTCGACAGGGAACAATCAGCCCCAGCATTTT

j_call: TRBJ1-2
clone_size: .
d_call: .
v_call: TRBV12-3/TRBV12-4
cdr3_aa: CASSPQNYGYTF
cdr3_nt: TGTGCCAGCAGCCCCCAGAACTATGGCTACACCTTC

j_call: TRBJ1-5
clone_size: .
d_call: .
v_call: TRBV19
cdr3_aa: CASSGRENQPQHF
cdr3_nt: TGTGCCAGTAGTGGCAGGGAGAATCAGCCCCAGCATTTT

j_call: TRBJ2-2
clone_size: .
d_call: .
v_call: TRBV7-3
cdr3_aa: CASSLTGDGTGELFF
cdr3_nt: TGTGCCAGCAGCTTAACAGGGGACGGAACCGGGGAGCTGTTTTTT

j_call: TRBJ1-4
clone_size: few
d_call: TRBD1
v_call: TRBV5-1
cdr3_aa: CASTQGRATNEKLFF
cdr3_nt: TGCGCCAGCACACAGGGGAGGGCAACTAATGAAAAACTGTTTTTT

j_call: TRBJ1-1
clone_size: few
d_call: .
v_call: TRBV30
cdr3_aa: CAWSVTHSTEAFF
cdr3_nt: TGTGCCTGGAGTGTAACACATAGCACTGAAGCTTTCTTT

j_call: TRBJ1-1
clone_size: once
d_call: .
v_call: TRBV6-5
cdr3_aa: CASSYGGVGTEAFF
cdr3_nt: TGTGCCAGCAGTTACGGAGGTGTAGGGACTGAAGCTTTCTTT